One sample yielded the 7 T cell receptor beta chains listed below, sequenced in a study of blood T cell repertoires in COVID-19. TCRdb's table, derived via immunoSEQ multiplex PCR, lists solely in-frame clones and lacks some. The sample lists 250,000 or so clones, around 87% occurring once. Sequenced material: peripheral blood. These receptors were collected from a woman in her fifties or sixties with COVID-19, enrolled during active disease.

The DNA for the CDR3 is TGTGCCAGCAGTTACGGTCGGGGTAATGGTGGCTACACCTTC. Amino acid sequence: CASSYGRGNGGYTF. The V and J genes are TRBV6-5 and TRBJ1-2; D is uncertain. V was clipped by 2 bases and J by 7 bases, with 14 bases between them. The CDR3 covers 14 residues. CDR1 is MNHEY, CDR2 SVGAGI, per germline.

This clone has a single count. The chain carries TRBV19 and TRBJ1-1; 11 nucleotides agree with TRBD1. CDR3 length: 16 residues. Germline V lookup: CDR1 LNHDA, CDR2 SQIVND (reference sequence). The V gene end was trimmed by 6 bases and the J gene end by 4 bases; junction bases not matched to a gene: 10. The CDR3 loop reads CASRWTGGQAGTEAFF. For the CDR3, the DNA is TGTGCCAGTAGATGGACAGGGGGCCAGGCGGGCACTGAAGCTTTCTTT.

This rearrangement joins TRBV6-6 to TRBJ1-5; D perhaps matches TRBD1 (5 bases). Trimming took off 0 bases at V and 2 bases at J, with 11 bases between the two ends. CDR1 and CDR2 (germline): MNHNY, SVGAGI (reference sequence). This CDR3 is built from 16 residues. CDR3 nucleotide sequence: TGTGCCAGCAGTTACTCGGGAGGGGAAGGCAATCAGCCCCAGCATTTT. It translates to CASSYSGGEGNQPQHF.

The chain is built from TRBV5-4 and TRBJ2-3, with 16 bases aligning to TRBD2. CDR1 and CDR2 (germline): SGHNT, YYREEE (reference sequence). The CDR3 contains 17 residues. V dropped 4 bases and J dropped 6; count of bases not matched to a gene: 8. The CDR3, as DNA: TGTGCCAGCAGCCCTCCGGGACTAGCGGGAGGGCCGGATACGCAGTATTTT. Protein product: CASSPPGLAGGPDTQYF.

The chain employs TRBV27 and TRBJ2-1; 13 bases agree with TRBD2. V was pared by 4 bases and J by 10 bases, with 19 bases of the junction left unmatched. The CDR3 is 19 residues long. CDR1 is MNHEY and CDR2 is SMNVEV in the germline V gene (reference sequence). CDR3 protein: CASSSSGTSGVPPFREQFF. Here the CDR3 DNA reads TGTGCCAGCAGTTCCTCCGGGACTAGCGGGGTCCCCCCCTTCAGGGAGCAGTTCTTC.

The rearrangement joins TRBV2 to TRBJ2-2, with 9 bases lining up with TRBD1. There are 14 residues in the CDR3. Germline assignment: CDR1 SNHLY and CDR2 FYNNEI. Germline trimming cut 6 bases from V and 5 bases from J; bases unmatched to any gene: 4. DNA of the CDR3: TGTGCCAGCAGGCTGGACAGGGGAACCGGGGAGCTGTTTTTT. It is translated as CASRLDRGTGELFF.

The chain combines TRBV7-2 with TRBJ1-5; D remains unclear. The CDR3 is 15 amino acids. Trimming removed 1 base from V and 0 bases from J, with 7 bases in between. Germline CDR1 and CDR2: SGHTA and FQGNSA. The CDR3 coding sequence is TGTGCCAGCAGCTTAGGGGAGGGTAGCAATCAGCCCCAGCATTTT. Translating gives CASSLGEGSNQPQHF.